The 4 T cell receptor beta chains in this list originate from one sample, sequenced in a study of blood T cell repertoires in COVID-19. The protocol was immunoSEQ multiplex PCR, while the TCRdb copy is restricted to in-frame clones and leaves out a portion. The table has under 250,000 clones, about 87% seen once. The sample taken for sequencing was PBMCs or T cells enriched from blood (not recorded which). These receptors all come from a woman aged 35 to 49 who had been exposed to COVID-19.

The rearrangement links TRBV6-1 to TRBJ1-1; D is undetermined. From germline, CDR1 is MNHNS and CDR2 SASEGT. The V gene lost 0 bases and the J gene lost 3 bases, with 11 bases spanning the gap. The CDR3 spans 15 residues. CDR3: CASSEAGRWYTEAFF. The CDR3 DNA is TGTGCCAGCAGTGAAGCTGGCCGCTGGTACACTGAAGCTTTCTTT.

For the CDR3, the DNA is TGTGCCAGCTCACTAAGGACAGCTGAAGCTTTCTTT. This translates into CASSLRTAEAFF. The V and J genes are TRBV18 and TRBJ1-1, with D possibly being TRBD1 (6 bases). The CDR3 covers 12 residues. Trimming took off 4 bases at V and 6 bases at J, with 9 bases between the two ends. CDR1 is KGHSH, CDR2 LQKENI, per germline. Full variable domain (missing parts from reference TRBV18 and TRBJ1-1): NAGVMQNPRHLVRRRGQEARLRCSPMKGHSHVYWYRQLPEEGLKFMVYLQKENIIDESGMPKERFSAEFPKEGPSILRIQQVVRGDSAAYFCASSLRTAEAFFGQGTRLTVV.

The chain uses TRBV5-4 and TRBJ2-6; 9 nucleotides line up with TRBD1. The germline V gene encodes CDR1 SGHNT and CDR2 YYREEE (reference sequence). The length of the CDR3 is 16 residues. V lost 6 bases and J lost 0; bases outside the gene matches: 4. The CDR3 sequence: CASKGQGLSGANVLTF. In nucleotides, the CDR3 is TGTGCCAGCAAGGGACAGGGCCTCTCTGGGGCCAACGTCCTGACTTTC.

The V call is TRBV7-3, the J call TRBJ2-3; unclear D gene. Germline V gives CDR1 SGHTA, CDR2 FQGTGA. Trimming shortened V by 2 bases and J by 2 bases, and 5 bases separated the two germline ends. The CDR3 contains 13 residues. The CDR3 sequence is CASSLGLTDTQYF. In DNA, the CDR3 is TGTGCCAGCAGCTTAGGCCTCACAGATACGCAGTATTTT.